A single sample gave rise to the 15 T cell receptor beta chains below, sequenced in a study of identical twins. TCRdb used MiXCR to reprocess the 5' RACE reads, holding one entry per CDR3 protein. The repertoire holds 450,000 or so distinct CDR3 sequences, with approximately 15% as singletons. The data were also submitted as part of a second study, on yellow fever vaccine responses in identical twins.

The sequenced material came from CD4+ T cells sorted from blood. The receptor set was obtained from a woman aged 18-29 years in good health.

The chain employs TRBV20-1 and TRBJ2-3; D gene uncertain. Germline CDR1 and CDR2: DFQATT and SNEGSKA (reference sequence). The CDR3 sequence is 8 residues long. DNA for the CDR3: TGCAGCCTAGATACGCAGTATTTT. As protein: CSLDTQYF.

This clonotype was counted between two and nine times. The rearrangement joins TRBV7-9 to TRBJ2-7; D ambiguous. The CDR3 runs to 13 residues. The V and J ends lost 0 bases and 6 bases respectively, with 9 bases between them. CDR1 is SEHNR and CDR2 is FQNEAQ in the germline V gene (reference sequence). CDR3 protein: CASSLARISEQYF. The CDR3 DNA follows: TGTGCCAGCAGCTTAGCACGGATATCCGAGCAGTACTTC.

This clonotype was found a few times. The chain joins TRBV5-6 to TRBJ2-7; tentatively, D is TRBD1 (7 bases). Germline-derived CDR1 and CDR2 are SGHDT and YYEEEE. V dropped 3 bases and J dropped 1 base, with 14 bases sitting between them. The CDR3 loop spans 15 amino acids. The CDR3 here is CASSSLTGRSYEQYF. CDR3 in DNA: TGTGCCAGCAGCTCCCTGACAGGGAGGTCCTACGAGCAGTACTTC.

The chain links TRBV7-9 to TRBJ1-4; maybe TRBD1 (6 bases). This CDR3 comprises 15 residues. V lost 4 bases to trimming and J lost 3 bases, with 12 bases between them. Looked up from germline, CDR1 is SEHNR and CDR2 is FQNEAQ (reference sequence). The CDR3 reads CASSYQGSANEKLFF. CDR3 in DNA: TGTGCCAGCAGCTACCAGGGGAGCGCTAATGAAAAACTGTTTTTT.

The chain has TRBV6-1 and TRBJ2-5; D uncertain. Looked up from germline, CDR1 is MNHNS and CDR2 is SASEGT. The CDR3 runs to 18 residues. Between the trimmed V and J ends, which lost 6 bases and 2 bases, there was a span of 25 bases. The CDR3, as DNA: TGTGCCAGCAGCCGTGCACCAGGACCCCCACCTTATCAAGAGACCCAGTACTTC. It encodes CASSRAPGPPPYQETQYF.

The rearrangement joins TRBV20-1 to TRBJ2-1; 11 bases align to TRBD1. Germline V gene lookup returns CDR1 DFQATT and CDR2 SNEGSKA (reference sequence). The CDR3 loop spans 14 amino acids. V lost 5 bases, J lost 7 bases, and 7 bases stayed unmatched. The CDR3 sequence: CSASDRGRFNEQFF. The CDR3 DNA follows: TGCAGTGCTTCGGACAGGGGGCGGTTTAATGAGCAGTTCTTC.

In its sample, this clonotype was seen a few times. J is TRBJ2-1 and V is TRBV5-1, with TRBD2 matching 13 bases. From germline, CDR1 is SGHRS and CDR2 YFSETQ. This CDR3 comprises 18 residues. Germline trimming cut 4 bases from V and 6 bases from J; bases unmatched to any gene: 13. The CDR3 sequence is CASSRDRWTSGGFNEQFF. Here the CDR3 DNA reads TGCGCCAGCAGCCGGGACAGGTGGACTAGCGGGGGATTCAATGAGCAGTTCTTC.

The rearrangement uses TRBV2 and TRBJ2-5; TRBD1 might be the D (5 bases). This CDR3 region has 12 residues. The V end lost 5 bases, the J end lost 7 bases, and 11 bases lay between the germline ends. Germline V CDR1 and CDR2: SNHLY, FYNNEI. The CDR3 DNA sequence: TGTGCCAGCAGTCAGGACATAGGGACCCAGTACTTC. This encodes CASSQDIGTQYF.

The rearrangement links TRBV11-3 to TRBJ2-2; D unclear. V gave up 5 bases and J gave up 0 bases, with 13 bases separating them. The CDR3 has 16 amino acids. Per germline, CDR1 SGHNT and CDR2 YENEEA. DNA for the CDR3: TGTGCCAGCAGCGACCATTCAGACCCGAACACCGGGGAGCTGTTTTTT. It encodes CASSDHSDPNTGELFF.

The chain links TRBV30 to TRBJ2-3; no definite D call. V lost 3 bases and J 5 bases, leaving 6 bases between the germline ends. Germline CDR1 and CDR2: GTSNPN and SVGIG (reference sequence). CDR3 length: 11 residues. The CDR3 DNA reads TGTGCCTGGAGACACGGAGATACGCAGTATTTT. Encoded protein: CAWRHGDTQYF.

This clonotype was recorded many times. The chain employs TRBV27 and TRBJ2-2; maybe TRBD2 (5 bases). Trimming pared 7 bases from V and 0 bases from J, leaving 12 bases between. The CDR3 runs 15 residues. CDR1 is MNHEY, CDR2 SMNVEV, per germline (reference sequence). The CDR3 loop reads CASKLVGANTGELFF. The CDR3 nucleotides read TGTGCCAGCAAGTTGGTGGGAGCGAACACCGGGGAGCTGTTTTTT.

Worth noting for this clonotype: Since the CDR3 does not end with the conserved phenylalanine or tryptophan, this likely comes from a read error. The chain joins TRBV29-1 to TRBJ2-3; 9 nucleotides match TRBD1. Trimming removed 3 bases from V and 4 bases from J; junction bases left unmatched: 11. Germline values: CDR1 SQVTM, CDR2 ANQGSEA. This CDR3 comprises 16 residues. The CDR3 sequence: CSVEGTGTGNPDTQYS. CDR3 DNA: TGCAGCGTTGAGGGGACAGGGACAGGGAATCCAGATACGCAGTATTCT.

Only a few counts were recorded for this clonotype. The V gene is TRBV12-5, the J gene TRBJ2-5; perhaps TRBD2 as D (5 bases). V was pared by 5 bases and J by 4 bases, with 14 bases between. CDR1 is LGHNT and CDR2 is FRNRAP in the germline V gene. This CDR3 has 14 residues. The CDR3 coding sequence is TGTGCTAGTGGTCCAGAGTCGGGGAGAGAGACCCAGTACTTC. It yields the protein CASGPESGRETQYF.

In this sample, this clonotype turned up a few times. The CDR3: CASDHVAYF. The CDR3 nucleotides read TGTGCCAGCGATCATGTGGCGTACTTC. This sequence joins TRBV21-1 and TRBJ2-7. TRBV21-1 is described as a pseudogene. The CDR3 spans 9 residues.

This clonotype was seen only a few times. V is TRBV6-1 and J is TRBJ2-1, with no clear D. CDR3 length: 16 residues. V lost 2 bases, J lost 5 bases, and 16 bases lay in between. In germline, CDR1 is MNHNS, CDR2 SASEGT. DNA of the CDR3: TGTGCCAGCAGTGAAAGTCGGTGGGCTATAAACAATGAGCAGTTCTTC. As protein: CASSESRWAINNEQFF.